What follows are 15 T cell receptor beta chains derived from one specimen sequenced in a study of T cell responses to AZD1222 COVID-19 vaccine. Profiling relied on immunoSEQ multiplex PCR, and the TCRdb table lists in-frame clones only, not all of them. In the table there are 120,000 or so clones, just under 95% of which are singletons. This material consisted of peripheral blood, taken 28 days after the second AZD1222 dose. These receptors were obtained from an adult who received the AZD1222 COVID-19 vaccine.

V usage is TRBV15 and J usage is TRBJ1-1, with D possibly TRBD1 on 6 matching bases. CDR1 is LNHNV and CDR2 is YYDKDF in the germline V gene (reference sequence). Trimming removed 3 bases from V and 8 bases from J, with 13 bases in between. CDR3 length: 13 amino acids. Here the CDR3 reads CATSSIYGTEAFF. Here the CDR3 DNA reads TGTGCCACCAGCAGCATATACGGGACAGAAGCTTTCTTT.

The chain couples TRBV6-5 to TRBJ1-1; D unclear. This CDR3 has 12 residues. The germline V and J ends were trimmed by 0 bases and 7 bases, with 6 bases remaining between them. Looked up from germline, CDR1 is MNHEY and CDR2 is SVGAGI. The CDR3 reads CASSYSWGEAFF. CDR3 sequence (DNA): TGTGCCAGCAGTTACTCGTGGGGTGAAGCTTTCTTT.

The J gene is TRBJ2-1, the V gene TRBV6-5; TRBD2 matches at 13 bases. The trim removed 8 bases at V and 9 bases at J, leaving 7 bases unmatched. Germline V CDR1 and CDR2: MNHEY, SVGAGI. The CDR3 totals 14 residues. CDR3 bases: TGTGCCAGCCGGAGACTAGCGGGGGGCCTTGAGCAGTTCTTC. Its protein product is CASRRLAGGLEQFF.

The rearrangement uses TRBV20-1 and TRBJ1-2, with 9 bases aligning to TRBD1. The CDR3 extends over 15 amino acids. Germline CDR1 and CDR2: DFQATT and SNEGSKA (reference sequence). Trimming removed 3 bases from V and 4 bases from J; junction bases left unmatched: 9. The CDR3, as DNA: TGCAGTGCTAGTAAAACCGACAGGGGGGCCTATGGCTACACCTTC. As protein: CSASKTDRGAYGYTF.

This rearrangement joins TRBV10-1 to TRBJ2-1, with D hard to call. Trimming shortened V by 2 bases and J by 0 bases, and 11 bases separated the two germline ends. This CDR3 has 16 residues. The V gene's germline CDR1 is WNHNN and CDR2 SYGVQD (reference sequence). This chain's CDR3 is CASSEVQLSSYNEQFF. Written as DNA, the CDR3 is TGCGCCAGCAGTGAGGTCCAATTGAGCTCCTACAATGAGCAGTTCTTC.

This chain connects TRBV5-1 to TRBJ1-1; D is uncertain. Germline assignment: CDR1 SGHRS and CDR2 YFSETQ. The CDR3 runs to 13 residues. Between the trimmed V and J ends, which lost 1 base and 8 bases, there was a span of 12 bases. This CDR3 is CASSLSSQTEAFF. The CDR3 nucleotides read TGCGCCAGCAGCTTGTCATCACAGACAGAAGCTTTCTTT.

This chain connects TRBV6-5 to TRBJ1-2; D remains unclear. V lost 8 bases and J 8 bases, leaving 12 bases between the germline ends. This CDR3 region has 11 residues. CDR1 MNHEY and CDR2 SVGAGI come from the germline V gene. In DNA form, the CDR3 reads TGTGCCAGCGGCGGCCTCAGCGGCTACACCTTC. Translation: CASGGLSGYTF.

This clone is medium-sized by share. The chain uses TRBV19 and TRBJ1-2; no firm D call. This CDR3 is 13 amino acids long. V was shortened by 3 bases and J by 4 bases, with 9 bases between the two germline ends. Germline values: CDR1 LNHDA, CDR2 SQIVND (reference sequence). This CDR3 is CASSIGQIYGYTF. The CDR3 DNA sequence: TGTGCCAGTAGTATCGGGCAGATCTATGGCTACACCTTC.

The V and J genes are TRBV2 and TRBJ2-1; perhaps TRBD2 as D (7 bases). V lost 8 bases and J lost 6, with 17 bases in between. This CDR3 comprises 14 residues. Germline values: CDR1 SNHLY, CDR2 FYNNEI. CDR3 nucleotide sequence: TGTGCCAGCGAGGGGGGGTCGCTACGCAATGAGCAGTTCTTC. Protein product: CASEGGSLRNEQFF.

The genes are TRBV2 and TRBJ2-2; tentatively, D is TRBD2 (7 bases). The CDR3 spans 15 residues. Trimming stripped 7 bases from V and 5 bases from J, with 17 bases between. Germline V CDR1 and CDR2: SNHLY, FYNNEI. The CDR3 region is CASTPWGGATGELFF. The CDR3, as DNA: TGTGCCAGCACCCCCTGGGGGGGCGCGACCGGGGAGCTGTTTTTT. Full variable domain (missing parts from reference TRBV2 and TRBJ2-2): EPEVTQTPSHQVTQMGQEVILRCVPISNHLYFYWYRQILGQKVEFLVSFYNNEISEKSEIFDDQFSVERPDGSNFTLKIRSTKLEDSAMYFCASTPWGGATGELFFGEGSRLTVL.

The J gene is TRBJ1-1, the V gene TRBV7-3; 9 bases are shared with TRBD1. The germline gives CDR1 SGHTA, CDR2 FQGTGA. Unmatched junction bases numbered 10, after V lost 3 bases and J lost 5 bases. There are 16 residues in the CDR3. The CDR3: CASSLRAWDRATEAFF. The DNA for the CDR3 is TGTGCCAGCAGCTTGCGGGCCTGGGACAGGGCTACTGAAGCTTTCTTT. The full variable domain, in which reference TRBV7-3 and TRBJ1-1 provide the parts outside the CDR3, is GAGVSQTPSNKVTEKGKYVELRCDPISGHTALYWYRQSLGQGPEFLIYFQGTGAADDSGLPNDRFFAVRPEGSVSTLKIQRTERGDSAVYLCASSLRAWDRATEAFFGQGTRLTVV.

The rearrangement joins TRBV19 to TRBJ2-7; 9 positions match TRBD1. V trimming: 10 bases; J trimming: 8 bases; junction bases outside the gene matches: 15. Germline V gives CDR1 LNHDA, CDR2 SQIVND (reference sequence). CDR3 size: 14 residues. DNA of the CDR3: TGTGCCACCACCCCCGAGGGACAGGGCTCCCAGCAGTACTTC. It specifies CATTPEGQGSQQYF.

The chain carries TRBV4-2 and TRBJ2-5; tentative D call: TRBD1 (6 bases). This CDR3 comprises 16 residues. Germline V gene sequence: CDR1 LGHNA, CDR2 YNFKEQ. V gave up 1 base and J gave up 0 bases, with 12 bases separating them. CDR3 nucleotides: TGTGCCAGCAGCCAAGGTCAGGGGAGAAACCAAGAGACCCAGTACTTC. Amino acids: CASSQGQGRNQETQYF.

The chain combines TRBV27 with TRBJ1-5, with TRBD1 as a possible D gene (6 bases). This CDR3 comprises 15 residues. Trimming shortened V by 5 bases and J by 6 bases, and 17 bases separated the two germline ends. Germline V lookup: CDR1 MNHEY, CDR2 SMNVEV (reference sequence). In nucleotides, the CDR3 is TGTGCCAGCAGTCCTCGTCCCCAGGGGCGTCAGCCCCAGCATTTT. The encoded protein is CASSPRPQGRQPQHF.

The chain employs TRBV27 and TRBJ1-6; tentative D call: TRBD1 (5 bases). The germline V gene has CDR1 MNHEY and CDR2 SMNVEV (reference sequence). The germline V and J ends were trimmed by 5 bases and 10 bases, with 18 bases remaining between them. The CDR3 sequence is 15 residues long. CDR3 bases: TGTGCCAGCAGTCCGACAGCATCCACCAACTCACCCCTCCACTTT. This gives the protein CASSPTASTNSPLHF.